A selection of T cell receptor beta chains follows, all from one sample in a study of blood T cell repertoires in COVID-19. Produced via immunoSEQ multiplex PCR; TCRdb's table is partial and in-frame only. The profile shows 120,000 or so clones, about 85% of them singletons. Sequencing was carried out using peripheral blood. Source of these receptors: a woman older than 75 with acute or convalescent COVID-19. The CDR3 runs from the conserved cysteine through the conserved F or W. A D gene is named only where the DNA matches it firmly. Clone sizes are given selectively: once, few, many, or a class where the clone is expanded.

>TRBD1|TRBJ1-5|TRBV19|NA
TGTGCCAGTAGTTTAGGACAGGGGCGAGGTCAGCCCCAGCATTTT
CASSLGQGRGQPQHF
>TRBD1|TRBJ1-5|TRBV10-3|once
TGTGCCATCAGCACCGGGACAGGGGTTCAGCCCCAGCATTTT
CAISTGTGVQPQHF
>NA|TRBJ2-1|TRBV7-2|NA
TGTGCCAGCAGGTCCCTCCCCCTCAGCTCCTACAATGAGCAGTTCTTC
CASRSLPLSSYNEQFF
>NA|TRBJ1-5|TRBV2|NA
TGTGCCAGCGCGGTGCGGGGTCATCAGCCCCAGCATTTT
CASAVRGHQPQHF
>NA|TRBJ1-1|TRBV3-1/TRBV3-2|NA
TGTGCCAGCAGCCAAGTTGAGGGGAACACTGAAGCTTTCTTT
CASSQVEGNTEAFF
>TRBD1|TRBJ1-2|TRBV24-1|NA
TGTGCCACCAGACCAACAGGGGGCTATGGCTACACCTTC
CATRPTGGYGYTF
>NA|TRBJ2-1|TRBV4-2|NA
TGTGCCAGCAGCCAAGTAGTCGAGGCCTACAATGAGCAGTTCTTC
CASSQVVEAYNEQFF
>NA|TRBJ1-1|TRBV4-1|few
TGCGCCAGCAGCCAAGATTCAGGGGTGAACACTGAAGCTTTCTTT
CASSQDSGVNTEAFF
>TRBD1|TRBJ1-6|TRBV19|NA
TGTGCCAGTACCCGGGACAGACTAGGCAATTCACCCCTCCACTTT
CASTRDRLGNSPLHF
>NA|TRBJ1-1|TRBV2|NA
TGTGCCAGCACAAAGGGGCCATCTGAAGCTTTCTTT
CASTKGPSEAFF
>TRBD1|TRBJ2-5|TRBV5-8|NA
TGTGCCAGCAGCACGGTGGACAGGGAGAAAGAGACCCAGTACTTC
CASSTVDREKETQYF
>NA|TRBJ2-5|TRBV11-1|NA
TGTGCCAGCAGCTTAGCGGGGGGTAGCCAAGAGACCCAGTACTTC
CASSLAGGSQETQYF
>TRBD1|TRBJ1-1|TRBV5-1|few
TGCGCCAGCAGCCCCTCCTGGACAGGGAAGGGTGGTGAAGCTTTCTTT
CASSPSWTGKGGEAFF
>TRBD1|TRBJ1-3|TRBV4-1|NA
TGCGCCAGCAGCCAAGATAAAGGACAGGGGGTGACGTCTGGAAACACCATATATTTT
CASSQDKGQGVTSGNTIYF
>TRBD1|TRBJ2-1|TRBV18|NA
TGTGCCAGCGCCTTGGCAGGGGGAGAGGGTGAGCAGTTCTTC
CASALAGGEGEQFF
>NA|TRBJ1-2|TRBV11-3|NA
TGTGCCAGCAGAGGGAGAATCTATTATGGCTACACCTTC
CASRGRIYYGYTF
>NA|TRBJ1-2|TRBV4-3|NA
TGCGCCAGCAGCCGCGGAGAGGAATCTGGCGGCTACACCTTC
CASSRGEESGGYTF
>TRBD1|TRBJ1-3|TRBV18|NA
TGTGCCAGCTCACGGGACAGCTCTGGAAACACCATATATTTT
CASSRDSSGNTIYF